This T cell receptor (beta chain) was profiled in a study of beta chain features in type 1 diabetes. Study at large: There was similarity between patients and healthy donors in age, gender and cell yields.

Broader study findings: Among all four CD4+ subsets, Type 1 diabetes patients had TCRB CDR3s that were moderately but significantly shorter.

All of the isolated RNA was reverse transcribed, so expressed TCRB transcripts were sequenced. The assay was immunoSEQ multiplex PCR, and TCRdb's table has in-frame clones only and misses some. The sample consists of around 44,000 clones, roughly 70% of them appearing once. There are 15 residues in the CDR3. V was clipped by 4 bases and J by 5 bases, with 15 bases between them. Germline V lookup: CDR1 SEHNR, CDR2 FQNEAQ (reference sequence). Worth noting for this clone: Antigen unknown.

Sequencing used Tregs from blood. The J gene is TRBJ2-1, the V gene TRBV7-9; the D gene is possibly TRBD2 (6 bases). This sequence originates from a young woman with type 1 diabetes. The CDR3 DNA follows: TGTGCCAGCAGCTCGGGGACTTGGAAGGACAATGAGCAGTTCTTC. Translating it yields CASSSGTWKDNEQFF.